This entry lists 10 T cell receptor beta chains sequenced from one sample in a study of beta chain features in type 1 diabetes (dated by TCRdb to between 2017 and 2018). Library prep was done by the immunoSEQ multiplex PCR assay. The entire isolated RNA was reverse transcribed using the High Capacity cDNA Reverse Transcription Kit, and thus expressed TCRB transcripts were sequenced. TCRdb mirrors the immuneACCESS table, restricted to in-frame sequences. Some clones are absent from its copies; in checked studies, under half trace to an unresolved V gene, and the reason for the others is unknown. Across this sample there are approximately 340,000 clones, with approximately 15% seen only once. The ten biggest clones cover about 0.02% of the sample. Sequenced sample: naive CD4+ T cells from blood. The cell subset or site label for this specimen denotes: true naive CD4+ T cells. The receptors were sampled from a woman aged 18-29 years in good health.

This clone showed up just a few times. The V and J genes are TRBV5-6 and TRBJ2-1, with 14 bases lining up with TRBD2. Unmatched junction bases numbered 13, after V lost 3 bases and J lost 8 bases. This CDR3 comprises 18 residues. Germline V gene data show CDR1 as SGHDT and CDR2 as YYEEEE. CDR3 sequence reads: CASSSGTSGRLGLDEQFF. CDR3 in DNA: TGTGCCAGCAGCTCCGGGACTAGCGGGAGATTGGGGTTAGATGAGCAGTTCTTC.

The rearrangement uses TRBV7-6 and TRBJ2-3, with TRBD2 matching 8 bases. The J segment lost 1 base and the V segment lost 2 bases, leaving 2 bases of the junction unmatched. Germline V lookup: CDR1 SGHVS, CDR2 FNYEAQ. The CDR3 length is 15 residues. The CDR3 here is CASSLRSGGTDTQYF. The CDR3 DNA reads as TGTGCCAGCAGCTTACGTAGCGGGGGCACAGATACGCAGTATTTT.

A few counts support this clone. The V and J genes are TRBV10-3 and TRBJ2-1, with 7 bases matching TRBD2. The germline V gene encodes CDR1 ENHRY and CDR2 SYGVKD. J lost 3 bases, V lost 2 bases, and 1 base had no gene match. The CDR3 is 14 amino acids. CDR3 in amino acids: CAISERGSYNEQFF. The DNA for the CDR3 is TGTGCCATCAGTGAGCGCGGGAGCTACAATGAGCAGTTCTTC.

The rearrangement joins TRBV27 to TRBJ2-1; 8 nucleotides align to TRBD1. This CDR3 region has 14 residues. The V gene end was trimmed by 6 bases and the J gene end by 7 bases; junction bases not matched to a gene: 8. Per germline, CDR1 MNHEY and CDR2 SMNVEV (reference sequence). The CDR3 sequence: CASRPGQGWNEQFF. CDR3 DNA sequence: TGTGCCAGCAGGCCTGGACAGGGTTGGAATGAGCAGTTCTTC.

The V gene is TRBV7-9, the J gene TRBJ2-5, with D possibly TRBD1 on 5 matching bases. This CDR3 is built from 14 residues. V lost 6 bases, J lost 3 bases, and 14 bases lay in between. CDR1 is SEHNR and CDR2 is FQNEAQ in the germline V gene (reference sequence). This CDR3 reads CASSSSGWEETQYF. Written as DNA, the CDR3 is TGTGCCAGCAGTTCCTCAGGGTGGGAAGAGACCCAGTACTTC.

The chain couples TRBV6-6 to TRBJ2-2; D is possibly TRBD2 (5 bases). From germline, CDR1 is MNHNY and CDR2 SVGAGI (reference sequence). CDR3 size: 15 residues. V lost 2 bases to trimming and J lost 2 bases, with 9 bases between them. In DNA, the CDR3 is TGTGCCAGCAGTTACCGGAGGAGAAACACCGGGGAGCTGTTTTTT. As protein: CASSYRRRNTGELFF.

This clone occurred a few times. V is TRBV29-1 and J is TRBJ2-7; D is uncertain. This CDR3 comprises 13 residues. Looked up from germline, CDR1 is SQVTM and CDR2 is ANQGSEA. Trimming removed 7 bases at V and 6 bases at J, with 19 bases between. CDR3 region: CSATRSLTSEQYF. CDR3 DNA sequence: TGCAGCGCGACACGTTCACTTACGTCCGAGCAGTACTTC.

This clone turned up a few times. The same CDR3 also results from other DNA sequences found in this sample. The V and J genes are TRBV15 and TRBJ2-7; D is uncertain. The germline gives CDR1 LNHNV, CDR2 YYDKDF (reference sequence). The length of the CDR3 is 13 residues. Trimming cost V 0 bases and J 4 bases, with 7 bases left between them. The CDR3 coding sequence is TGTGCCACCAGCAGAGATCTAACGTACGAGCAGTACTTC. It is translated as CATSRDLTYEQYF.

This clone was seen only a few times. The rearrangement joins TRBV28 to TRBJ2-7, with 8 bases identical to TRBD1. The trim removed 5 bases at V and 6 bases at J, leaving 6 bases unmatched. Germline V lookup: CDR1 MDHEN, CDR2 SYDVKM. This CDR3 comprises 13 residues. For the CDR3, the DNA is TGTGCCAGCAGTGGAGGGACAGGTCTCGAGCAGTACTTC. Translated: CASSGGTGLEQYF.

The V gene is TRBV28, the J gene TRBJ1-5; D possibly corresponds to TRBD1 (5 bases). The CDR3 has 14 amino acids. Germline V CDR1 and CDR2: MDHEN, SYDVKM. The V gene lost 6 bases and the J gene lost 5 bases, with 14 bases spanning the gap. As DNA, the CDR3 is TGTGCCAGCAGACCCAGGACATATCATCAGCCCCAGCATTTT. The encoded protein is CASRPRTYHQPQHF. Looking up the rest from reference TRBV28 and TRBJ1-5 gives the full variable domain: DVKVTQSSRYLVKRTGEKVFLECVQDMDHENMFWYRQDPGLGLRLIYFSYDVKMKEKGDIPEGYSVSREKKERFSLILESASTNQTSMYLCASRPRTYHQPQHFGDGTRLSIL.